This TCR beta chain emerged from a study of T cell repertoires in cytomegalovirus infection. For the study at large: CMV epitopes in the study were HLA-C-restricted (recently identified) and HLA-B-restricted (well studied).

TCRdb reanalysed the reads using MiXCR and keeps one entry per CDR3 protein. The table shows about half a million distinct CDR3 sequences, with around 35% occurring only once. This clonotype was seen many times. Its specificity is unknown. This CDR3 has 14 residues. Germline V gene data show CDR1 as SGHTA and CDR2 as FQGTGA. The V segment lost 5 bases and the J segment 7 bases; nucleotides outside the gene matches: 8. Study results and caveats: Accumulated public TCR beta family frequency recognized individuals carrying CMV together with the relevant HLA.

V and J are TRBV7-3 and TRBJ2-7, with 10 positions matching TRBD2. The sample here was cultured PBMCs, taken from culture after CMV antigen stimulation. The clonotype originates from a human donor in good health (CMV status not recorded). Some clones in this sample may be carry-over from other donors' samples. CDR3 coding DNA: TGTGCCAGCAGCCCCGGACTAGCGGCCGTAGAGCAGTACTTC. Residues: CASSPGLAAVEQYF. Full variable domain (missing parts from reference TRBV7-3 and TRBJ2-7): GAGVSQTPSNKVTEKGKYVELRCDPISGHTALYWYRQSLGQGPEFLIYFQGTGAADDSGLPNDRFFAVRPEGSVSTLKIQRTERGDSAVYLCASSPGLAAVEQYFGPGTRLTVT.